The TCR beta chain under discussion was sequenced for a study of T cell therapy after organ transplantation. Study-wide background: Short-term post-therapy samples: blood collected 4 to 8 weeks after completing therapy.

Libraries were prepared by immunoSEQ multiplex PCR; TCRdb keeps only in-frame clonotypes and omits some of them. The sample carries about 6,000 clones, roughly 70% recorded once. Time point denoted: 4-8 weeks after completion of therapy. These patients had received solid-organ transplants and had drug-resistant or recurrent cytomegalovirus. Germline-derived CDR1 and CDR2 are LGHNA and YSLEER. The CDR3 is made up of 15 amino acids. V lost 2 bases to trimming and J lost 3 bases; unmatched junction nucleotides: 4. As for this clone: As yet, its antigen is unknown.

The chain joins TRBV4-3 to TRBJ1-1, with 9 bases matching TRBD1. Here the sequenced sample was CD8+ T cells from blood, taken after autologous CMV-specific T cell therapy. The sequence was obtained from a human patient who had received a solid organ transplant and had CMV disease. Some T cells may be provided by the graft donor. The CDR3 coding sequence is TGCGCCAGCAGCCAAATACAGGGGGCCGACACTGAAGCTTTCTTT. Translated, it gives CASSQIQGADTEAFF.